The source of this TCR beta chain is a study of graft-versus-host responses after intestinal transplantation. V lost 5 bases to trimming and J lost 1 base; unmatched junction nucleotides: 11. CDR1 and CDR2 (germline): SGHVS, FQNEAQ. The CDR3 sequence is 17 residues long. Some clones are missing from TCRdb's copy, which holds only in-frame ones; the method was immunoSEQ multiplex PCR. This sample has over 75,000 clones, with roughly 91% found just once. This clone was recorded once. Its target is unknown. The chain couples TRBV7-8 to TRBJ2-3, with TRBD2 identical over 8 bases. Material: unstimulated CD8+ T cells sorted from spleen or lymph node cells, obtained before transplant. This TCR derives from a human donor who was the organ donor for an intestinal transplant. CDR3 nucleotides: TGTGCCAGCAGCCACGCCTTACTGCGGGGGGGCACAGATACGCAGTATTTT. It is translated as CASSHALLRGGTDTQYF.